Shown below are 29 T cell receptor beta chains from a single sample sequenced in a study of blood T cell repertoires in COVID-19. The data were produced by immunoSEQ multiplex PCR, yet TCRdb's version contains in-frame clones alone and is incomplete. The table records roughly 150,000 clones, around 89% of them present only once. Sample: peripheral blood. The receptors come from a man aged 60-69 years with active or convalescent COVID-19.

The rearrangement joins TRBV5-4 to TRBJ2-5; 7 nucleotides agree with TRBD2. The V gene's germline CDR1 is SGHNT and CDR2 YYREEE (reference sequence). J gave up 5 bases and V 6 bases, and 13 bases lay outside the gene matches. The CDR3 runs to 15 residues. Written as DNA, the CDR3 is TGTGCCAGCAAGGGCTGGGCGGGAGCGGTGGAGACCCAGTACTTC. Translating gives CASKGWAGAVETQYF.

The V gene is TRBV2, the J gene TRBJ2-7, with a tentative D call TRBD1 (5 bases). The CDR3 contains 14 residues. Germline CDR1 is SNHLY and CDR2 is FYNNEI. V lost 5 bases to trimming and J lost 1 base, with 12 bases between them. The DNA for the CDR3 is TGTGCCAGCAGTCCGAGTAGGGGTTCCTACGAGCAGTACTTC. Amino acids: CASSPSRGSYEQYF.

The chain joins TRBV18 to TRBJ1-2; tentatively, D is TRBD1 (5 bases). Germline V gives CDR1 KGHSH, CDR2 LQKENI. The CDR3 runs to 14 residues. V was pared by 0 bases and J by 8 bases, with 13 bases between. The CDR3 nucleotides read TGTGCCAGCTCACCACCTTACAGCGGGGACGGCTACACCTTC. Translated, it gives CASSPPYSGDGYTF.

The chain uses TRBV7-3 and TRBJ2-7; 8 nucleotides align to TRBD2. The junction had 7 bases not matched to a gene; V was cut back by 6 bases and J by 3 bases. Germline CDR1 and CDR2: SGHTA and FQGTGA. CDR3 length: 14 residues. CDR3: CASRQSSGSYEQYF. CDR3 DNA sequence: TGTGCCAGCAGGCAGTCAAGCGGGAGCTACGAGCAGTACTTC.

The rearrangement links TRBV6-5 to TRBJ1-6; tentative D call: TRBD1 (6 bases). CDR1 MNHEY and CDR2 SVGAGI come from the germline V gene. This CDR3 spans 14 amino acids. V was pared by 2 bases and J by 6 bases, with 8 bases between. The CDR3: CASSYPDSNSPLHF. DNA for the CDR3: TGTGCCAGCAGTTACCCGGACAGTAATTCACCCCTCCACTTT.

This sequence joins TRBV5-4 and TRBJ1-2, with no clear D. V lost 0 bases to trimming and J lost 1 base, with 7 bases between them. The CDR3 sequence is 14 residues long. Looked up from germline, CDR1 is SGHNT and CDR2 is YYREEE (reference sequence). CDR3 sequence reads: CASSLDSYNYGYTF. CDR3 DNA sequence: TGTGCCAGCAGCTTGGACAGTTATAACTATGGCTACACCTTC.

The chain couples TRBV29-1 to TRBJ2-3; the D gene is possibly TRBD2 (6 bases). Germline loops: CDR1 SQVTM, CDR2 ANQGSEA. The CDR3 has 14 residues. V shed 7 bases and J shed 0 bases, with 14 bases lying between them. The CDR3 region is CSAEDRGSTDTQYF. In DNA form, the CDR3 reads TGCAGCGCAGAAGACCGGGGGAGCACAGATACGCAGTATTTT.

This rearrangement joins TRBV2 to TRBJ1-5; D may be TRBD1 (5 bases). The CDR3 runs to 13 residues. Germline V gene sequence: CDR1 SNHLY, CDR2 FYNNEI. The V gene lost 6 bases and the J gene lost 4 bases, with 10 bases spanning the gap. The CDR3 bases are TGTGCCAGCAGGGGGGGACTTAATCAGCCCCAGCATTTT. The encoded protein is CASRGGLNQPQHF.

The gene calls are TRBV7-3 and TRBJ2-1; tentatively, D is TRBD1 (6 bases). V dropped 5 bases and J dropped 5 bases, with 28 bases sitting between them. This CDR3 spans 19 amino acids. Germline V gene data show CDR1 as SGHTA and CDR2 as FQGTGA. The CDR3: CASSRTGFYRDKYNNEQFF. Here the CDR3 DNA reads TGTGCCAGCAGCCGTACAGGATTTTACCGGGACAAGTACAACAATGAGCAGTTCTTC.

The rearrangement links TRBV6-6 to TRBJ2-7; 11 nucleotides agree with TRBD2. The V gene's germline CDR1 is MNHNY and CDR2 SVGAGI (reference sequence). The ends lost 7 bases at V and 4 bases at J; junction bases unmatched: 9. This CDR3 has 15 amino acids. The CDR3, as DNA: TGTGCCAGCACTACTTCTAGCGGGGGGTCGTACGAGCAGTACTTC. The encoded protein is CASTTSSGGSYEQYF.

The chain carries TRBV6-5 and TRBJ2-3; 9 positions agree with TRBD2. V shed 6 bases and J 3 bases; nucleotides not matched to a gene: 7. The CDR3 sequence is 15 residues long. Germline CDR1 MNHEY, CDR2 SVGAGI. In DNA, the CDR3 is TGTGCCAGCAGAATGCGGGGGGGCGGGACAGATACGCAGTATTTT. This sequence encodes CASRMRGGGTDTQYF.

The J gene is TRBJ2-3, the V gene TRBV5-6, with D maybe TRBD2 (5 bases). The V gene's germline CDR1 is SGHDT and CDR2 YYEEEE. V lost 3 bases, J lost 2 bases, and 10 bases lay in between. This CDR3 spans 14 amino acids. This chain's CDR3 is CASSSRRVTDTQYF. The DNA of the CDR3 is TGTGCCAGCAGCTCCAGGCGGGTCACAGATACGCAGTATTTT.

V usage is TRBV9 and J usage is TRBJ1-6; the D gene is possibly TRBD1 (6 bases). V lost 0 bases and J 10 bases, leaving 14 bases between the germline ends. The CDR3 extends over 15 amino acids. Germline values: CDR1 SGDLS, CDR2 YYNGEE. CDR3 amino acids: CASSVVGTPASPLHF. The DNA of the CDR3 is TGTGCCAGCAGCGTAGTCGGGACACCCGCCTCACCCCTCCACTTT.

The chain uses TRBV19 and TRBJ2-3; the D gene is possibly TRBD2 (5 bases). Trimming stripped 4 bases from V and 7 bases from J, with 18 bases between. Per the germline V gene, CDR1 is LNHDA and CDR2 is SQIVND (reference sequence). The CDR3 spans 15 residues. DNA of the CDR3: TGTGCCAGTAGTAAATCGGCTCCCGGAGGCAATACGCAGTATTTT. The encoded protein is CASSKSAPGGNTQYF.

The chain uses TRBV27 and TRBJ1-3; D is unclear. Germline CDR1 reads MNHEY; CDR2 reads SMNVEV (reference sequence). The CDR3 has 15 amino acids. V lost 2 bases to trimming and J lost 0 bases, with 8 bases between them. CDR3 nucleotides: TGTGCCAGCAGTTTAAGCGGGAGCTCTGGAAACACCATATATTTT. Protein sequence: CASSLSGSSGNTIYF.

This chain joins TRBV3-1 (or the pseudogene TRBV3-2) and TRBJ2-3; unclear D gene. The germline V and J ends were trimmed by 1 base and 5 bases, with 10 bases remaining between them. In germline, CDR1 is LGHDT, CDR2 YNNKEL (reference sequence). The CDR3 length is 14 residues. The CDR3 loop is CASSQALARDTQYF. The CDR3 DNA reads as TGTGCCAGCAGCCAAGCCTTAGCTAGAGATACGCAGTATTTT.

This clone was picked up one time. This sequence joins TRBV7-6 and TRBJ2-7; 8 nucleotides match TRBD2. This CDR3 has 16 amino acids. In germline, CDR1 is SGHVS, CDR2 FNYEAQ. With V trimmed by 5 bases and J by 7 bases, 16 bases remained unmatched. CDR3 region: CASSRLGGGSLGEQYF. The CDR3, as DNA: TGTGCCAGCAGCCGCTTGGGCGGGGGGAGCCTCGGTGAGCAGTACTTC.

This sequence joins TRBV7-2 and TRBJ1-2; the match to TRBD1 covers 10 bases. Per germline, CDR1 SGHTA and CDR2 FQGNSA. CDR3 length: 15 residues. V lost 5 bases, J lost 4 bases, and 7 bases stayed unmatched. The CDR3 loop is CASSLRDRGFYGYTF. CDR3 sequence (DNA): TGTGCCAGCAGCCTCCGGGACAGGGGCTTCTATGGCTACACCTTC.

V usage is TRBV19 and J usage is TRBJ1-5; D ambiguous. From germline, CDR1 is LNHDA and CDR2 SQIVND (reference sequence). With 6 bases removed from V and 8 bases from J, the gap between germline ends came to 20 bases. This CDR3 spans 15 amino acids. CDR3 amino acids: CASRPRQPLLEPQHF. CDR3 DNA sequence: TGTGCCAGTAGGCCGCGGCAGCCCTTGTTGGAGCCCCAGCATTTT.

The genes are TRBV5-1 and TRBJ1-6, with 7 bases that match TRBD1. Trimming at V came to 4 bases and at J to 5 bases, leaving 6 bases not matched to a gene. Looked up from germline, CDR1 is SGHRS and CDR2 is YFSETQ. This CDR3 is built from 15 residues. In DNA, the CDR3 is TGCGCCAGCAGCCGCGGGACAGAAAATAATTCACCCCTCCACTTT. As protein: CASSRGTENNSPLHF. Full variable domain (outside the CDR3, taken from reference TRBV5-1 and TRBJ1-6): KAGVTQTPRYLIKTRGQQVTLSCSPISGHRSVSWYQQTPGQGLQFLFEYFSETQRNKGNFPGRFSGRQFSNSRSEMNVSTLELGDSALYLCASSRGTENNSPLHFGNGTRLTVT.

In this sample, this clone turned up a few times. The V and J genes are TRBV19 and TRBJ2-1; the match to TRBD2 covers 9 bases. The junction had 6 bases not matched to a gene; V was cut back by 6 bases and J by 6 bases. The germline CDR1 and CDR2 sequences are LNHDA and SQIVND (reference sequence). This CDR3 spans 14 amino acids. CDR3 sequence: CASRQTSGRNEQFF. As DNA, the CDR3 is TGTGCCAGTAGACAGACTAGCGGCCGCAATGAGCAGTTCTTC.

This chain joins TRBV24-1 and TRBJ1-2; D possibly corresponds to TRBD1 (5 bases). Germline CDR1 is KGHDR and CDR2 is SFDVKD. The CDR3 loop spans 12 amino acids. V was trimmed by 9 bases and J by 2 bases, leaving 9 bases between them. The CDR3, as DNA: TGTGCCACCTCGGAGGGGAACTATGGCTACACCTTC. This codes for CATSEGNYGYTF.

The gene calls are TRBV5-5 and TRBJ1-2; D possibly corresponds to TRBD1 (6 bases). The CDR3 is 13 amino acids. Trimming removed 5 bases at V and 5 bases at J, with 13 bases between. CDR1 is SGHKS, CDR2 YYEKEE, per germline (reference sequence). CDR3 sequence reads: CASRRTELYGYTF. CDR3 sequence (DNA): TGTGCCAGCAGAAGGACAGAACTTTATGGCTACACCTTC.

V is TRBV5-4 and J is TRBJ1-1, with 9 positions matching TRBD1. The CDR3 has 15 amino acids. Germline CDR1 and CDR2: SGHNT and YYREEE (reference sequence). V was pared by 4 bases and J by 5 bases, with 9 bases of the junction left unmatched. This CDR3 reads CASSVATGGGTEAFF. DNA for the CDR3: TGTGCCAGCAGCGTGGCCACAGGGGGCGGTACTGAAGCTTTCTTT.

The V and J genes are TRBV6-1 and TRBJ1-4; D is perhaps TRBD1 (5 bases). CDR3 length: 15 amino acids. Germline CDR1 MNHNS, CDR2 SASEGT. The V gene lost 2 bases and the J gene lost 7 bases, with 14 bases spanning the gap. The CDR3 loop reads CASSEWGRVSEKLFF. CDR3 bases: TGTGCCAGCAGTGAATGGGGCAGGGTCAGTGAAAAACTGTTTTTT.

The chain employs TRBV3-1 (or the pseudogene TRBV3-2) and TRBJ1-3; TRBD1 is a possible D gene (6 bases). V was trimmed by 2 bases and J by 0 bases, leaving 11 bases between them. The germline gives CDR1 LGHDT, CDR2 YNNKEL (reference sequence). The CDR3 runs 16 residues. CDR3 amino acids: CASSQLPDSSGNTIYF. The DNA for the CDR3 is TGTGCCAGCAGCCAACTACCGGACAGCTCTGGAAACACCATATATTTT.

The chain recombines TRBV14 with TRBJ1-1, with 8 bases fitting TRBD1. The CDR3 extends over 15 amino acids. Trimming cost V 2 bases and J 2 bases; bases outside gene matches: 4. Germline-derived CDR1 and CDR2 are SGHDN and FVKESK. CDR3 region: CASSQLQGGNTEAFF. DNA of the CDR3: TGTGCCAGCAGCCAACTACAGGGGGGAAACACTGAAGCTTTCTTT.

The chain combines TRBV7-3 with TRBJ2-2; possibly TRBD2 for D (5 bases). The CDR3 runs to 13 residues. In germline, CDR1 is SGHTA, CDR2 FQGTGA. Trimming took 4 bases from V and 5 from J, leaving 8 bases between them. The CDR3 bases are TGTGCCAGCAGCTCCGGACTGACCGGGGAGCTGTTTTTT. This sequence encodes CASSSGLTGELFF.

The chain carries TRBV30 and TRBJ1-1, with TRBD1 matching over 11 bases. Unmatched junction bases numbered 8, after V lost 1 base and J lost 4 bases. Per germline, CDR1 GTSNPN and CDR2 SVGIG (reference sequence). The CDR3 is 16 residues long. The CDR3 DNA sequence: TGTGCCTGGAGTGCGGACAGGGGGCTGGTTGGCACTGAAGCTTTCTTT. Translation gives CAWSADRGLVGTEAFF. Based on the CDR3 plus reference TRBV30 and TRBJ1-1, the full variable domain is SQTIHQWPATLVQPVGSPLSLECTVEGTSNPNLYWYRQAAGRGLQLLFYSVGIGQISSEVPQNLSASRPQDRQFILSSKKLLLSDSGFYLCAWSADRGLVGTEAFFGQGTRLTVV.